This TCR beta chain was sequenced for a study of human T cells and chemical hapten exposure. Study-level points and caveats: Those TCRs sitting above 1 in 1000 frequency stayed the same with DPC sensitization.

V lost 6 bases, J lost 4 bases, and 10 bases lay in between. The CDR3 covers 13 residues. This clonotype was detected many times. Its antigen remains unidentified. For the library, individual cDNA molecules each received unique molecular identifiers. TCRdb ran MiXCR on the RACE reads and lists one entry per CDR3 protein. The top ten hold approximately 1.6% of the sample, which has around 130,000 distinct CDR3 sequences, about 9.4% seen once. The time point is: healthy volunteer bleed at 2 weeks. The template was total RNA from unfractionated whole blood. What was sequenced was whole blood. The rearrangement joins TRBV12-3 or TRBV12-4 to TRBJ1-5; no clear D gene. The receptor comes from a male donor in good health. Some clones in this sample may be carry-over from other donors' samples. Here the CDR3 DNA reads TGTGCCAGCAGATGGGGTCGGAATCAGCCCCAGCATTTT. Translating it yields CASRWGRNQPQHF.